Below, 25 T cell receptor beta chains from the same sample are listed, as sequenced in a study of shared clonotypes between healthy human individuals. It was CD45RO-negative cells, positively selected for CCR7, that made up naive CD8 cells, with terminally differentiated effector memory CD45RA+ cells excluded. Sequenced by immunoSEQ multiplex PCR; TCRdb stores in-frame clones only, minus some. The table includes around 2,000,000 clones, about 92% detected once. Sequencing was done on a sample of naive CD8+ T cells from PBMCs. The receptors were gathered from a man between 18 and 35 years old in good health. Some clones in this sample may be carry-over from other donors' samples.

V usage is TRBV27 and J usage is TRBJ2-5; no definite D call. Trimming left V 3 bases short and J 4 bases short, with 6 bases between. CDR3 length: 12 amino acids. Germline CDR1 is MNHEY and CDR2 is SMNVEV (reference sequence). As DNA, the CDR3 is TGTGCCAGCAGTTTCGCTGGAGAGACCCAGTACTTC. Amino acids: CASSFAGETQYF.

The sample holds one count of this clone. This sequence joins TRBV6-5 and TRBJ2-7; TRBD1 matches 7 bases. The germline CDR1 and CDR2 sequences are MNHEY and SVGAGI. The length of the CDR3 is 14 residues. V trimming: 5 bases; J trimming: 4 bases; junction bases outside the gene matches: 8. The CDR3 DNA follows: TGTGCCAGCAGTCCCCAGCAGGGGGTATACGAGCAGTACTTC. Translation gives CASSPQQGVYEQYF.

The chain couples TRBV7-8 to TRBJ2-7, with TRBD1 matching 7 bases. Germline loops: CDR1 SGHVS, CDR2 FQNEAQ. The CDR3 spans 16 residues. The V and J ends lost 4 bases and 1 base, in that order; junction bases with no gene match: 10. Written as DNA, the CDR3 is TGTGCCAGCAGCTCGACCAATCGGGACAGTTCCTACGAGCAGTACTTC. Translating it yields CASSSTNRDSSYEQYF.

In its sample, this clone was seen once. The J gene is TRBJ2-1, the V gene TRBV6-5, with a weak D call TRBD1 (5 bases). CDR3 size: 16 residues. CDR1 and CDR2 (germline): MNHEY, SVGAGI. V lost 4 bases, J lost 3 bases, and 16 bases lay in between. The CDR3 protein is CASSSDRPNYYNEQFF. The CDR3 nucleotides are TGTGCCAGCAGTTCTGACAGACCTAATTACTACAATGAGCAGTTCTTC.

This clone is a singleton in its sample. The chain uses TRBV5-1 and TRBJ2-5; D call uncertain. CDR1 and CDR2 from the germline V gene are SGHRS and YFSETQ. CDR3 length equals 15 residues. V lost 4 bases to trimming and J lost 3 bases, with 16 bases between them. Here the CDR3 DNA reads TGCGCCAGCAGCCTTGGACCTACCCGAGAAGAGACCCAGTACTTC. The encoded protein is CASSLGPTREETQYF.

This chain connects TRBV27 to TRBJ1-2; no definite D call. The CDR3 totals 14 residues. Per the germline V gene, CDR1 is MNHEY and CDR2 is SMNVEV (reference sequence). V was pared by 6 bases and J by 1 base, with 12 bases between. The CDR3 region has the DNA TGTGCCAGCAGGCCGGGGTACGATAACTATGGCTACACCTTC. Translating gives CASRPGYDNYGYTF.

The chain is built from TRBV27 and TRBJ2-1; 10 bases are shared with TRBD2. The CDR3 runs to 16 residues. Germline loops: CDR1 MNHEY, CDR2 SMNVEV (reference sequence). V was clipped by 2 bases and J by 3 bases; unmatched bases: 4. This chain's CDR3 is CASSLLRTSGYNEQFF. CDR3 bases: TGTGCCAGCAGTTTACTGAGGACTAGCGGCTACAATGAGCAGTTCTTC.

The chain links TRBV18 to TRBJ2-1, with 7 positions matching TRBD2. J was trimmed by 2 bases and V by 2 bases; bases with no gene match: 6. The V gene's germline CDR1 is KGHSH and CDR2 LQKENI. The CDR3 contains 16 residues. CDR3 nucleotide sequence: TGTGCCAGCTCACCAGTCCCTAGCGGACCCTACAATGAGCAGTTCTTC. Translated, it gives CASSPVPSGPYNEQFF.

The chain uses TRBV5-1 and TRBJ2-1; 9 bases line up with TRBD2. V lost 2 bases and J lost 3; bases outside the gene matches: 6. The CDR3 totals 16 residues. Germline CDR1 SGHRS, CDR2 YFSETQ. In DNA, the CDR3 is TGCGCCAGCAGCTTACCCACTAGCGGGTACTACAATGAGCAGTTCTTC. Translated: CASSLPTSGYYNEQFF.

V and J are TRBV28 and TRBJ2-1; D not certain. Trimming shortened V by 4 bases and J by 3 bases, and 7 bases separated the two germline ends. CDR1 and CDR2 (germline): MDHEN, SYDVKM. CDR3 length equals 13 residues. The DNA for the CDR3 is TGTGCCAGCAGTTCCTCATTCTACAATGAGCAGTTCTTC. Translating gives CASSSSFYNEQFF.

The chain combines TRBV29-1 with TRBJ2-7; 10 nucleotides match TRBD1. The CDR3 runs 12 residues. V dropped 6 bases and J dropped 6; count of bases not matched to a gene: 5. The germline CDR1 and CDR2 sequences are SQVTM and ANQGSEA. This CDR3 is CSVRDRGTEQYF. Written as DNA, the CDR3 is TGCAGCGTACGGGACAGGGGAACCGAGCAGTACTTC.

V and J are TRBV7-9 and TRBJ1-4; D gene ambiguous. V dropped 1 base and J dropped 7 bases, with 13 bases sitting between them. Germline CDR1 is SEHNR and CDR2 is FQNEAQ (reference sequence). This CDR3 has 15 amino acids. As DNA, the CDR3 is TGTGCCAGCAGCTTAGAAGTATTATCGGGTGAAAAACTGTTTTTT. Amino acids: CASSLEVLSGEKLFF.

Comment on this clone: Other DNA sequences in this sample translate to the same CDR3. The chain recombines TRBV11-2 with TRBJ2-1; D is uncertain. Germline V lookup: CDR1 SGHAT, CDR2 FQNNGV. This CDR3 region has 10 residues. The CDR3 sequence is CASSYNEQFF. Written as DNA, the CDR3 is TGTGCAAGCTCCTACAATGAGCAGTTCTTC.

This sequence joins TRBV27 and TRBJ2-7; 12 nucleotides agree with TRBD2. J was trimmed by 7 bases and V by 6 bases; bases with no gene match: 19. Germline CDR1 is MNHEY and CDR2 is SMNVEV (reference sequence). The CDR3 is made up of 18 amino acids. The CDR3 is CASRLRLAGAFPPGEQYF. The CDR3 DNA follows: TGTGCCAGCAGATTGCGACTAGCGGGAGCCTTCCCCCCTGGGGAGCAGTACTTC.

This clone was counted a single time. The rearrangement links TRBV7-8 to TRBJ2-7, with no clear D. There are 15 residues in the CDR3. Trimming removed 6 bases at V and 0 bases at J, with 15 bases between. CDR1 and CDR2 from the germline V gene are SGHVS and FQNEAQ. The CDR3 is CASSLYRSTSYEQYF. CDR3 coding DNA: TGTGCCAGCAGTTTATATAGGAGTACCTCCTACGAGCAGTACTTC.

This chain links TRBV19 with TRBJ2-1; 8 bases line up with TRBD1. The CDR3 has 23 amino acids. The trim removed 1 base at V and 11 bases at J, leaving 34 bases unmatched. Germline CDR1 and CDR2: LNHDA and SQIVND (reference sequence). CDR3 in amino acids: CASSIGSRRQAGQGAPEVLKQFF. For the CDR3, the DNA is TGTGCCAGTAGTATAGGTTCTCGCCGACAGGCGGGTCAGGGGGCGCCGGAGGTGCTTAAGCAGTTCTTC. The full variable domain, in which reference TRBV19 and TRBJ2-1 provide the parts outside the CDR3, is DGGITQSPKYLFRKEGQNVTLSCEQNLNHDAMYWYRQDPGQGLRLIYYSQIVNDFQKGDIAEGYSVSREKKESFPLTVTSAQKNPTAFYLCASSIGSRRQAGQGAPEVLKQFFGPGTRLTVL.

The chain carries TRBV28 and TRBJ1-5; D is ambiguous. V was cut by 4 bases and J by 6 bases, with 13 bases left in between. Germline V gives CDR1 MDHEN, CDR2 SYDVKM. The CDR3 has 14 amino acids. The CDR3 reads CASSSGMGAQPQHF. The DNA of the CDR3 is TGTGCCAGCAGTTCCGGAATGGGCGCTCAGCCCCAGCATTTT.

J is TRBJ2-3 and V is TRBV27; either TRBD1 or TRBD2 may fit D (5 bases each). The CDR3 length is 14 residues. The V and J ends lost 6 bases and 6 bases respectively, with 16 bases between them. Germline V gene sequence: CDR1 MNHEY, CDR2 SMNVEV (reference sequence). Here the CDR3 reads CASSRGGTLDTQYF. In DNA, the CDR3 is TGTGCCAGCAGCCGGGGTGGGACCTTGGATACGCAGTATTTT.

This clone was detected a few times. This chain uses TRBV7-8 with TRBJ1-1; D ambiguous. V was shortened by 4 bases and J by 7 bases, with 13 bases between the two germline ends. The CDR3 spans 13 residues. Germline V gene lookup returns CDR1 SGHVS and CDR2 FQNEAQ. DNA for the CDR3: TGTGCCAGCAGCTCCTACCGGGCCTTTGAAGCTTTCTTT. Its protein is CASSSYRAFEAFF.

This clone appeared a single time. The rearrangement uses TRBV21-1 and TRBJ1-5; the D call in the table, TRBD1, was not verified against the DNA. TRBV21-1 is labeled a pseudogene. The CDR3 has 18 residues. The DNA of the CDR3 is TGTGCCAGCAGCAAAGTCCCTGAGGGGACAAGGAGGCTATGGCCCCAGCATTTT. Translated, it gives CASSKVPEGTRRLWPQHF.

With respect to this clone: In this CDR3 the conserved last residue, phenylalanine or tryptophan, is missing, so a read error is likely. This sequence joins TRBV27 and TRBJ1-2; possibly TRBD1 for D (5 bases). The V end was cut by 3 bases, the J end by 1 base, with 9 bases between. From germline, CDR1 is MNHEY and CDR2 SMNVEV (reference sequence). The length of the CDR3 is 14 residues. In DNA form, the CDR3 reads TGTGCCAGCAGTTTGGTTGGGGGTAACTATGGCTACACCCTC. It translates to CASSLVGGNYGYTL.

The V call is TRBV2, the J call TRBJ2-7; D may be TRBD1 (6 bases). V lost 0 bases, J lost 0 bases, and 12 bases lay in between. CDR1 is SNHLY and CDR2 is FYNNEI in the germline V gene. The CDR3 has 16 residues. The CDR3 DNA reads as TGTGCCAGCAGTGAAGCCGCAGGGACAAACTCCTACGAGCAGTACTTC. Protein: CASSEAAGTNSYEQYF.

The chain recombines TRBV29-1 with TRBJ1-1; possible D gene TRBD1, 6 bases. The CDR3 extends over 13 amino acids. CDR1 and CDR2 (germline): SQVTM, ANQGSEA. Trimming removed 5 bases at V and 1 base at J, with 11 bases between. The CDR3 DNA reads TGCAGCGTTCAGGGGCCGACGAACACTGAAGCTTTCTTT. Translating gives CSVQGPTNTEAFF.

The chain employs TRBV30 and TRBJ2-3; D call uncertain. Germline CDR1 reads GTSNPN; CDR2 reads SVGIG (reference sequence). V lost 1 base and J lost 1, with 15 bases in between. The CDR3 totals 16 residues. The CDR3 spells CAWSALGRRGTDTQYF. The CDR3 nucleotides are TGTGCCTGGAGTGCCCTCGGCCGCCGAGGCACAGATACGCAGTATTTT.

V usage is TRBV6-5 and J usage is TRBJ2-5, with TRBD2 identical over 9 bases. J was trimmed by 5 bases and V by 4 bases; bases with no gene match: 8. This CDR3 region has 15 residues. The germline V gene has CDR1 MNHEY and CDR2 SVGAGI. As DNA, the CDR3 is TGTGCCAGCAGTTCCCCGCCTAGCGGGACGGAGACCCAGTACTTC. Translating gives CASSSPPSGTETQYF.